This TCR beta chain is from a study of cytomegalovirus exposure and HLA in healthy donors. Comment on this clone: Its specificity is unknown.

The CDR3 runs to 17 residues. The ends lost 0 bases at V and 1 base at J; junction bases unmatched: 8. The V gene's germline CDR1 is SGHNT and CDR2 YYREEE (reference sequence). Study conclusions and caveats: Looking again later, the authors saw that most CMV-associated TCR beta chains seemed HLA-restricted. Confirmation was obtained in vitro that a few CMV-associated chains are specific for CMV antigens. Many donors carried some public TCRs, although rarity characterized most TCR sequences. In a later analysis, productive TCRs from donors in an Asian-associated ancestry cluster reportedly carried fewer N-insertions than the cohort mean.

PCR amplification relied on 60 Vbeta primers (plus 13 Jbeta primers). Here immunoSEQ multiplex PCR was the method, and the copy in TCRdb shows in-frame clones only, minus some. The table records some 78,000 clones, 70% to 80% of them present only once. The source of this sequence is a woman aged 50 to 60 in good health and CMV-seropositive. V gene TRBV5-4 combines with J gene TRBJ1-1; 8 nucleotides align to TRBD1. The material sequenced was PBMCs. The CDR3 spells CASSLVGQGARNTEAFF. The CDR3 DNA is TGTGCCAGCAGCTTGGTCGGGCAGGGGGCACGGAACACTGAAGCTTTCTTT.